This passage covers 2 T cell receptor beta chains from one sample sequenced in a study of Graves' ophthalmopathy and Graves' hyperthyroidism. Using RNA transcripts, the TCR beta CDR3 regions were amplified. Second-round multiplex PCR came after a first-round RT-PCR that employed HTBI primers. Using its own MiXCR run on the multiplex PCR reads, TCRdb lists one record per CDR3 protein. The sample includes 680,000 or so distinct CDR3 sequences, 22% seen only once; the top ten take approximately 7%. The sample taken for sequencing was peripheral blood. Source of these receptors: a woman aged 18-35 years with stable Graves' hyperthyroidism. Some clones in this sample may be carry-over from other donors' samples.

This chain uses TRBV18 with TRBJ2-2, with D unresolved. The CDR3 is 15 residues long. Germline V gene sequence: CDR1 KGHSH, CDR2 LQKENI. V shed 1 base and J shed 2 bases, with 8 bases lying between them. The CDR3 region has the DNA TGTGCCAGCTCACCACGCCCCGTTAACACCGGGGAGCTGTTTTTT. It is translated as CASSPRPVNTGELFF.

In this sample, this clonotype turned up many times. DNA of the CDR3: TGTGCCAGCAGTTATGTGCCCAGGAGCTATGGCTACACCTTC. Protein product: CASSYVPRSYGYTF. The J gene is TRBJ1-2, the V gene TRBV6-2 or TRBV6-3; no clear D gene. This CDR3 is built from 14 residues. The germline CDR1 and CDR2 sequences are MNHEY and SVGEGT. V lost 3 bases to trimming and J lost 4 bases, with 12 bases between them.